The text below deals with one T cell receptor beta chain. Germline CDR1 is MNHNS and CDR2 is SASEGT. The CDR3 runs to 15 residues. V gave up 6 bases and J gave up 9 bases; unmatched junction bases: 13. The sample comes from a study of radiotherapy plus CTLA-4 blockade in lung cancer. In chemo-refractory metastatic non-small-cell lung cancer, patients got ipilimumab CTLA-4 blockade together with focal radiation. The method was immunoSEQ multiplex PCR; TCRdb's version includes in-frame clones alone and lacks a portion of them. The sample lists fewer than 100,000 clones, roughly four fifths seen once, with 0.82% in the top ten.

The source material was peripheral blood, sampled from a patient treated with radiotherapy plus ipilimumab. This clonotype was obtained from a human donor with non-small cell lung cancer who had stable disease on radiotherapy plus ipilimumab. The chain joins TRBV6-1 to TRBJ2-1; 8 bases are shared with TRBD2. The CDR3 DNA reads TGTGCCAGCAGGTCGTCGGCGGGAGGATTTAGTGAGCAGTTCTTC. This codes for CASRSSAGGFSEQFF.